The 8 T cell receptor beta chains in this list originate from one sample, sequenced in a study of blood T cells in healthy people across ages. PCR was performed a second time for about 7 to 12 cycles using a sample-barcoded 5' primer and a J-beta primer mix. TCRdb fed the 5' RACE reads into MiXCR, producing one record per CDR3 protein. The table has 550,000 to 800,000 distinct CDR3 sequences, around 21% seen once; the top ten hold 3.5% to 4%. The source material was blood. All receptors come from a man aged 65 to 85 in good health.

A few counts support this clonotype. This rearrangement joins TRBV6-1 to TRBJ1-2; tentative D call: TRBD1 (6 bases). Germline V gene lookup returns CDR1 MNHNS and CDR2 SASEGT. The length of the CDR3 is 14 residues. V lost 3 bases, J lost 3 bases, and 11 bases lay in between. CDR3 amino acids: CASSDLQGDYGYTF. CDR3 in DNA: TGTGCCAGCAGTGATCTACAGGGTGACTATGGCTACACCTTC.

This clonotype showed up just a few times. V usage is TRBV29-1 and J usage is TRBJ2-3, with TRBD2 matching 11 bases. Germline assignment: CDR1 SQVTM and CDR2 ANQGSEA. The CDR3 contains 14 residues. The V segment lost 7 bases and the J segment 3 bases; nucleotides outside the gene matches: 6. CDR3 DNA sequence: TGCAGCGCAGTACTAGCGGGAGAAACAGATACGCAGTATTTT. Translation gives CSAVLAGETDTQYF.

The CDR3 sequence is CASSQGMGQGYEQYF. The CDR3 coding sequence is TGCGCCAGCAGCCAAGGGATGGGACAGGGCTACGAGCAGTACTTC. The chain carries TRBV4-3 and TRBJ2-7, with TRBD1 matching over 9 bases. Germline CDR1 and CDR2: LGHNA and YSLEER. This CDR3 has 15 residues. J gave up 3 bases and V 1 base, and 4 bases lay outside the gene matches.

This chain connects TRBV20-1 to TRBJ2-7; 10 nucleotides line up with TRBD1. The tail of the sequence fits TRBJ2-5 better, so the J call may be wrong. The CDR3 sequence is 14 residues long. CDR1 and CDR2 from the germline V gene are DFQATT and SNEGSKA (reference sequence). The CDR3 region has the DNA TGCAGTGCTTGCTTAGGGACAGGGGTAGAGACCCAGTACTTC. It codes for CSACLGTGVETQYF.

At least ten counts were recorded for this clonotype. The rearrangement joins TRBV12-3 or TRBV12-4 to TRBJ2-4; the match to TRBD1 covers 9 bases. The CDR3 covers 17 residues. The ends lost 0 bases at V and 0 bases at J; junction bases unmatched: 3. The chain's CDR3 is CASSLAGTGLAKNIQYF. CDR3 coding DNA: TGTGCCAGCAGTTTAGCGGGGACAGGGCTAGCCAAAAACATTCAGTACTTC.

The genes are TRBV2 and TRBJ2-1; 9 nucleotides align to TRBD2. The CDR3 consists of 14 residues. Germline CDR1 reads SNHLY; CDR2 reads FYNNEI. Trimming cost V 3 bases and J 9 bases; bases outside gene matches: 6. The CDR3 DNA is TGTGCCAGCAGTGATCTAGCGGGATTTGGTGAGCAGTTCTTC. Protein sequence: CASSDLAGFGEQFF.

This clonotype has just a few counts. The V and J genes are TRBV7-9 and TRBJ2-4; 7 nucleotides align to TRBD1. CDR3 size: 14 residues. Germline values: CDR1 SEHNR, CDR2 FQNEAQ (reference sequence). Trimming cost V 4 bases and J 13 bases; bases outside gene matches: 13. CDR3 sequence (DNA): TGTGCCAGCAGCTACGGACAGGCGGCCTCCATGCAGTACTTC. It specifies CASSYGQAASMQYF.

The rearrangement joins TRBV20-1 to TRBJ2-5; 9 nucleotides agree with TRBD1. The tail of the sequence fits TRBJ2-7 better, so the J call may be wrong. This CDR3 is built from 13 residues. CDR1 is DFQATT and CDR2 is SNEGSKA in the germline V gene (reference sequence). The CDR3 sequence is CSAPGQGKNEQYF. The CDR3 coding sequence is TGCAGTGCTCCGGGACAGGGAAAGAACGAGCAGTACTTC.